This T cell receptor beta chain was obtained from a study of human T cells and chemical hapten exposure (TCRdb year 2021). As for the study more broadly: For sensitization, 2% DPC in acetone was applied to a roughly 2 cm by roughly 2 cm area of upper inner arm skin. Blood was sampled from patients pre-sensitization (week 0) and at 2, 6 and about 24 weeks after DPC sensitization. Patch tests used Finn chambers with 0.01% DPC on the upper back, scored after 6 days by International Contact Dermatitis Research Group standards. The patient cohort, mostly female, included alopecia areata with under or over 50% scalp involvement, alopecia totalis and alopecia universalis. About 29 alopecia patients gave blood for TCR sequencing at one to four time points (pre-sensitization, 2, 6 and 24 weeks). Libraries were combined into a pool for sequencing, and differences in TCR yield between samples came mainly from small differences in library volumes within the pool. Throughout the study period of roughly 24 weeks, patients also received therapeutic DPC doses to the scalp every week. Peripheral blood TCR repertoire changes were tracked in vivo in alopecia patients during primary and secondary sensitization to the hapten diphenylcyclopropenone (DPC).

Germline trimming: 6 bases from V, 5 bases from J; junction bases outside gene matches: 4. CDR1 is given as SQVTM and CDR2 as ANQGSEA, both from the germline V gene. The CDR3 sequence holds 12 residues, the cysteine and phenylalanine included. The DNA shown is the 36-base CDR3, in frame from base 1. Reading the label with the study, this specimen's time point is: pre-sensitization, week 0. Sample treatment or condition, as interpreted from the label and publication: therapeutic diphenylcyclopropenone sensitization with weekly scalp DPC. At every patch-test visit, the blood draw took place before the patch test was put on. Patients were considered eligible if aged 18 to 70, diagnosed with alopecia and deemed suitable for DPC therapy, and patients were excluded if pregnant. Unfractionated whole blood was collected in Tempus Blood RNA tubes, and total RNA was extracted from that blood. This clonotype was detected a few times. Its antigen has not been determined. No clone much larger than this one lies a single base away; base qualities are absent.

General study outcomes and caveats: DPC sensitization did not change how many TCRs were above 1 in 1000 frequency, and no evidence was found of alterations in global repertoire structure. Compared with pre-sensitization or healthy control sets, expanded TCRs formed significantly more large CDR3 similarity clusters, which is consistent with antigen-driven responses. After repeated subsampling, the strength of the expansion versus patch-test correlation and the threshold at which it became significant changed. A positive correlation was found between the number of PT1 expanded TCRs and patch test score, with significance reached at thresholds 8, 16 and 32 but not 4. Because every patient had alopecia, a presumed autoimmune disease, the patients' immune response might differ from that of healthy individuals.

The protocol used for the library was RACE. Sequencing took place on a NextSeq 500. During library preparation, unique molecular identifiers were attached to individual cDNA molecules so that TCRs could be counted quantitatively and reproducibly. For every blood RNA sample, sequencing covered both the TCR alpha and TCR beta chains. As for how the authors treated the data: A median of approximately 96,000 TCRs per sample was observed, with a range of about 23,224 to 690,600. The Decombinator software suite was used to annotate V, J and CDR3 in the TCR reads. For the PS versus PT1 abundance plots, all samples were subsampled to the same number of TCRs (28,000). Expanded TCRs were defined as absent before sensitization and observed at least eight times at the 2-week time point. TCRdb reran the public reads through fastp at Q25 and MiXCR, keeping productive beta chains. Every CDR3 protein is listed once, alongside the most common genes and DNA of its rows. The V and J calls were not made by the authors but by TCRdb's processing. For this sample the table gives some 360,000 distinct CDR3 sequences, of which more than 4.5% were detected only once. Just over 2.5% of the sample is taken by the ten largest.

This specimen consisted of whole blood, obtained in connection with sensitization to the hapten diphenylcyclopropenone (DPC). The origin of this receptor is a woman in her forties or fifties with alopecia areata. Some clones in this sample may be carry-over from other donors' samples. The chain was built from TRBV29-1 and TRBJ2-5; 9 central bases correspond to TRBD1. The bases read TGCAGCGTAGGAGGGACAGGGGAGACCCAGTACTTC. Its translation reads: CSVGGTGETQYF.